What follows are 17 T cell receptor beta chains derived from one specimen sequenced in a study of T cells in Graves' hyperthyroidism and ophthalmopathy. Amplified regions were TCR beta CDR3 sequences from RNA transcripts. The HTBI primer set drove a first-round RT-PCR of the TCR CDR3. MiXCR, run by TCRdb on the multiplex PCR reads, gives a single entry per CDR3 protein. The repertoire consists of hundreds of thousands of distinct CDR3 sequences, with 14% to 15% occurring once and the leading ten covering about 3.9%. The sample comprised blood. The receptors originated from a woman aged 40 to 50 with Graves' ophthalmopathy.

This chain joins TRBV24-1 and TRBJ2-5; TRBD2 agrees at 7 bases. V dropped 5 bases and J dropped 4; count of bases not matched to a gene: 3. The CDR3 contains 13 residues. The germline gives CDR1 KGHDR, CDR2 SFDVKD. CDR3 bases: TGTGCCACCAGTGGTACGGGGGGAGAGACCCAGTACTTC. Protein sequence: CATSGTGGETQYF.

V usage is TRBV30 and J usage is TRBJ1-2; D uncertain. CDR1 and CDR2 from the germline V gene are GTSNPN and SVGIG (reference sequence). The CDR3 sequence is 13 residues long. Trimming took 3 bases from V and 4 from J, leaving 12 bases between them. Written as DNA, the CDR3 is TGTGCCTGGAGGTCGGAGGGAGGCTATGGCTACACCTTC. This sequence encodes CAWRSEGGYGYTF.

The chain links TRBV6-2 or TRBV6-3 to TRBJ1-1; D call uncertain. V lost 0 bases, J lost 11 bases, and 10 bases lay in between. This CDR3 is built from 12 residues. Germline V gene sequence: CDR1 MNHEY, CDR2 SVGEGT. CDR3 sequence: CASSYSAGGAFF. In DNA, the CDR3 is TGTGCCAGCAGTTACTCGGCCGGCGGGGCTTTCTTT.

Many counts were recorded for this clonotype. V and J are TRBV20-1 and TRBJ2-7; 10 nucleotides align to TRBD2. Germline CDR1 reads DFQATT; CDR2 reads SNEGSKA (reference sequence). The CDR3 covers 19 residues. V dropped 0 bases and J dropped 1; count of bases not matched to a gene: 15. DNA for the CDR3: TGCAGTGCTAGAGATTTGGAAGCCAGTCGGACTAGCGGATCCTACGAGCAGTACTTC. It translates to CSARDLEASRTSGSYEQYF.

The table lists this clonotype with many counts. The V and J genes are TRBV6-5 and TRBJ2-7; TRBD2 aligns across 7 bases. This CDR3 contains 15 residues. Germline CDR1 is MNHEY and CDR2 is SVGAGI. J was trimmed by 7 bases and V by 2 bases; bases with no gene match: 11. CDR3 residues: CASSYEAGRADEQYF. The CDR3 DNA reads as TGTGCCAGCAGTTACGAGGCAGGGAGGGCTGATGAGCAGTACTTC.

This clonotype was recorded many times. The chain links TRBV28 to TRBJ2-5; 7 bases line up with TRBD1. There are 16 residues in the CDR3. CDR1 is MDHEN, CDR2 SYDVKM, per germline. The V gene end was trimmed by 3 bases and the J gene end by 9 bases; junction bases not matched to a gene: 16. The CDR3 DNA is TGTGCCAGCAGTTTCCTGATCGACAGGGCTGACCCTCCCCAGTACTTC. This translates into CASSFLIDRADPPQYF.

At least ten counts were recorded for this clonotype. This sequence joins TRBV28 and TRBJ2-5, with D maybe TRBD1 (5 bases). V lost 7 bases to trimming and J lost 1 base, with 10 bases between them. The CDR3 spans 13 residues. Germline CDR1 MDHEN, CDR2 SYDVKM. This CDR3 is CASIRAAQETQYF. The CDR3 coding sequence is TGTGCCAGCATCAGGGCGGCCCAAGAGACCCAGTACTTC.

V usage is TRBV18 and J usage is TRBJ1-2; tentatively, D is TRBD1 (5 bases). CDR1 is KGHSH and CDR2 is LQKENI in the germline V gene. V lost 3 bases and J lost 8, with 16 bases in between. This CDR3 contains 14 residues. The chain's CDR3 is CASSPSEGVTGYTF. CDR3 bases: TGTGCCAGCTCACCCTCCGAAGGGGTTACGGGCTACACCTTC.

The chain links TRBV11-2 to TRBJ2-2; 7 bases line up with TRBD2. V trimming: 10 bases; J trimming: 7 bases; junction bases outside the gene matches: 21. Germline V gives CDR1 SGHAT, CDR2 FQNNGV. This CDR3 is built from 17 residues. This CDR3 is CANRRNRGGFVNGELFF. The CDR3, as DNA: TGTGCCAACAGGCGAAATCGGGGAGGGTTCGTCAACGGGGAGCTGTTTTTT.

This clonotype showed up many times. V and J are TRBV19 and TRBJ2-5; either TRBD1 or TRBD2 may fit D (6 bases each). There are 16 residues in the CDR3. Between the trimmed V and J ends, which lost 1 base and 4 bases, there was a span of 16 bases. The V gene's germline CDR1 is LNHDA and CDR2 SQIVND (reference sequence). DNA of the CDR3: TGTGCCAGTAGTATAGGGTTTGGCAGGGGAGGAGAGACCCAGTACTTC. Protein: CASSIGFGRGGETQYF.

This clonotype was observed at least ten times. The rearrangement links TRBV6-5 to TRBJ2-7; 11 bases agree with TRBD1. The CDR3 totals 15 residues. V lost 4 bases to trimming and J lost 4 bases; unmatched junction nucleotides: 6. Germline V gives CDR1 MNHEY, CDR2 SVGAGI. The CDR3 nucleotides read TGTGCCAGCAGTTTCGACCGGGACAGGGGGTACGAGCAGTACTTC. Translated: CASSFDRDRGYEQYF.

This clonotype was recorded at least ten times. The V gene is TRBV28, the J gene TRBJ2-4, with 11 bases fitting TRBD1. The germline CDR1 and CDR2 sequences are MDHEN and SYDVKM. V lost 6 bases, J lost 0 bases, and 10 bases stayed unmatched. The CDR3 is made up of 18 amino acids. The CDR3 DNA reads as TGTGCCAGCAGCCCGGGACAGGGGGATTTTGGAGCCAAAAACATTCAGTACTTC. Protein product: CASSPGQGDFGAKNIQYF.

This clonotype was counted ten times or more. Written as DNA, the CDR3 is TGTGCCATCAGTGACCCCCTAGGAGGGACAGGCCTGGAGACCCAGTACTTC. This gives the protein CAISDPLGGTGLETQYF. The chain recombines TRBV10-3 with TRBJ2-5, with TRBD1 identical over 8 bases. Germline V lookup: CDR1 ENHRY, CDR2 SYGVKD. CDR3 length equals 17 residues. Losses at the gene ends were 3 bases for V and 5 bases for J; bases not matched to a gene: 14.

This clonotype was detected many times. The chain couples TRBV6-5 to TRBJ2-7, with TRBD1 identical over 12 bases. V was clipped by 2 bases and J by 6 bases; unmatched bases: 11. CDR1 and CDR2 from the germline V gene are MNHEY and SVGAGI. The CDR3 is 17 amino acids. The CDR3 here is CASSYSPPGQGAFEQYF. The DNA of the CDR3 is TGTGCCAGCAGTTACAGCCCGCCGGGACAGGGGGCATTCGAGCAGTACTTC.

This clonotype was seen more than once but under ten times. The rearrangement joins TRBV29-1 to TRBJ1-1, with unresolved D. The CDR3 sequence is 12 residues long. Trimming left V 6 bases short and J 7 bases short, with 15 bases between. The germline CDR1 and CDR2 sequences are SQVTM and ANQGSEA. The CDR3 sequence: CSVSPGAHEAFF. The CDR3 DNA reads TGCAGCGTGTCTCCGGGCGCTCATGAAGCTTTCTTT. The entire variable domain, with the rest obtained from reference TRBV29-1 and TRBJ1-1, is as follows: SAVISQKPSRDICQRGTSLTIQCQVDSQVTMMFWYRQQPGQSLTLIATANQGSEATYESGFVIDKFPISRPNLTFSTLTVSNMSPEDSSIYLCSVSPGAHEAFFGQGTRLTVV.

This clonotype was recorded many times. This chain uses TRBV6-5 with TRBJ2-7; D is unresolved. V was shortened by 4 bases and J by 0 bases, with 10 bases between the two germline ends. Germline CDR1 and CDR2: MNHEY and SVGAGI. CDR3 length equals 14 residues. The CDR3 DNA sequence: TGTGCCAGCAGTTCCAACGACAACTCCTACGAGCAGTACTTC. It specifies CASSSNDNSYEQYF.

The chain employs TRBV24-1 and TRBJ2-4, with D perhaps matching TRBD1 (5 bases). CDR1 is KGHDR, CDR2 SFDVKD, per germline. The length of the CDR3 is 17 residues. Deletions cut 5 bases from V and 3 bases from J, with 19 bases between. This CDR3 is CATSVLPLGQDKNIQYF. Written as DNA, the CDR3 is TGTGCCACCAGTGTCCTTCCCTTAGGACAAGACAAAAACATTCAGTACTTC.